This TCR beta chain appears in the sequencing data of a study of CD8+ T cells in alopecia areata. Whole-study context: For the treated group, dosing was oral tofacitinib at 5 to 10 mg twice daily. Patients remained on tofacitinib for 6 to 18 months and then went 6 months without it. General study findings and limits: In scalp, tofacitinib significantly decreased clonality and expanded CD8+ clones among the top 100.

Extracted RNA was reverse transcribed into cDNA, the sequencing template. Produced via immunoSEQ multiplex PCR; TCRdb's table is partial and in-frame only. The repertoire holds about 110,000 clones, with 65% to 85% as singletons. As to this clone: Antigen unknown.

Germline CDR1 MGHRA, CDR2 YSYEKL. After removal of 0 bases from V and 8 bases from J, the junction contained 9 bases not matched to a gene. The CDR3 length is 15 residues. The sample's treatment: oral pan-JAK inhibitor, 5-10 mg twice daily. Source: CD8+ T cells sorted from blood, taken at week 24, from a patient treated with tofacitinib. The sequence was obtained from a human donor with alopecia areata. V and J are TRBV4-1 and TRBJ1-2, with 7 bases aligning to TRBD1. CDR3 DNA sequence: TGCGCCAGCAGCCAAGAGGGAGACAGGGTAGGCGGCTACACCTTC. This encodes CASSQEGDRVGGYTF.